The 24 T cell receptor beta chains below were found in one sample sequenced in a study of long-term antiretroviral therapy in people with HIV (dated by TCRdb to between 2021 and 2022). Sequencing of the TRB variable region was done with the immunoSEQ hsTCRB v3.0 assay at survey level resolution. The immuneACCESS repertoire file appears here via TCRdb, limited to in-frame rearrangements. These files lack a portion of the clones; in checked studies, under half of the deficit traces to unresolved V genes, and the cause of the others is not known. For this sample there are more than 25,000 clones; 95% to 98% appear just once. Of the sample, 1.5% to 2% is held by the ten largest clones. The material sequenced was unsorted PBMCs, taken 7.6 years after starting antiretroviral therapy. The receptors shown here come from a man in his thirties or forties with HIV.

The chain links TRBV11-2 to TRBJ1-4, with D perhaps matching TRBD1 (6 bases). Trimming cost V 5 bases and J 7 bases, with 17 bases left between them. Looked up from germline, CDR1 is SGHAT and CDR2 is FQNNGV. This CDR3 contains 15 residues. The CDR3 DNA follows: TGTGCCAGCAGCGAGACAGGATGGGCTGCTGAAAAACTGTTTTTT. It translates to CASSETGWAAEKLFF. The variable domain in full, completed from reference TRBV11-2 and TRBJ1-4, reads EAGVAQSPRYKIIEKRQSVAFWCNPISGHATLYWYQQILGQGPKLLIQFQNNGVVDDSQLPKDRFSAERLKGVDSTLKIQPAKLEDSAVYLCASSETGWAAEKLFFGSGTQLSVL.

The chain joins TRBV7-9 to TRBJ2-1, with 10 bases identical to TRBD2. The V and J ends lost 5 bases and 4 bases, in that order; junction bases with no gene match: 5. The CDR3 has 15 amino acids. Germline assignment: CDR1 SEHNR and CDR2 FQNEAQ (reference sequence). The chain's CDR3 is CASSPLAGVYNEQFF. The CDR3 DNA reads as TGTGCCAGCAGCCCTCTAGCGGGGGTTTACAATGAGCAGTTCTTC.

This chain links TRBV21-1 with TRBJ2-7; the listed D gene, TRBD2, was not tested against the DNA. TRBV21-1 is a pseudogene. The CDR3 covers 13 residues. CDR3 nucleotides: TGTGCCAGGACTCGGGGGACGAGCTACGAGCAGTACTTC. It translates to CARTRGTSYEQYF.

The chain recombines TRBV19 with TRBJ2-2, with TRBD2 matching 7 bases. The ends lost 4 bases at V and 5 bases at J; junction bases unmatched: 4. Germline values: CDR1 LNHDA, CDR2 SQIVND (reference sequence). CDR3 length: 14 amino acids. The CDR3 DNA follows: TGTGCCAGTAGTACAGGGAGGGGTACCGGGGAGCTGTTTTTT. It is translated as CASSTGRGTGELFF.

Only one count was recorded for this clone. J is TRBJ2-5 and V is TRBV19; a possible D gene is TRBD2 (5 bases). This CDR3 spans 12 amino acids. The V and J ends lost 8 bases and 5 bases respectively, with 12 bases between them. Germline CDR1 reads LNHDA; CDR2 reads SQIVND (reference sequence). The CDR3 sequence: CASRGPGETQYF. DNA of the CDR3: TGTGCCAGTCGAGGGCCGGGGGAGACCCAGTACTTC.

The V gene is TRBV6-6, the J gene TRBJ1-2, with a possible D match to TRBD1 (5 bases). Germline CDR1 is MNHNY and CDR2 is SVGAGI (reference sequence). V lost 5 bases and J lost 6, with 10 bases in between. The CDR3 is 12 residues long. CDR3 bases: TGTGCCAGCAGTCTGACAGACGATGGCTACACCTTC. Protein: CASSLTDDGYTF.

A word on this clone: The junction shows a germline mismatch at one end, possibly a read error. V and J are TRBV2 and TRBJ1-1; D is unclear. The CDR3 has 13 amino acids. CDR1 SNHLY and CDR2 FYNNEI come from the germline V gene. The CDR3 DNA follows: TGTGCCAGCAGAGAAGAACTTGGGTCTGAAGCTTTCTTT. It is translated as CASREELGSEAFF.

This clone was observed a few times. The V call is TRBV2, the J call TRBJ2-2; D is unclear. Germline lookup yields CDR1 SNHLY and CDR2 FYNNEI. With 5 bases removed from V and 2 bases from J, the gap between germline ends came to 12 bases. The CDR3 has 15 amino acids. The chain's CDR3 is CASSNRALNTGELFF. The CDR3 nucleotides read TGTGCCAGCAGTAACCGGGCCTTAAACACCGGGGAGCTGTTTTTT. Drawing the rest from reference TRBV2 and TRBJ2-2, the complete variable domain is EPEVTQTPSHQVTQMGQEVILRCVPISNHLYFYWYRQILGQKVEFLVSFYNNEISEKSEIFDDQFSVERPDGSNFTLKIRSTKLEDSAMYFCASSNRALNTGELFFGEGSRLTVL.

The chain has TRBV6-1 and TRBJ2-7, with 9 positions matching TRBD1. Germline V gene sequence: CDR1 MNHNS, CDR2 SASEGT. After removal of 7 bases from V and 6 bases from J, the junction contained 7 bases not matched to a gene. This CDR3 has 13 residues. CDR3 DNA: TGTGCCAGCAATTGGGACAGGGCCGTCGAGCAGTACTTC. Translation gives CASNWDRAVEQYF.

The chain employs TRBV4-2 and TRBJ2-7; 8 nucleotides agree with TRBD2. The CDR3 sequence is 15 residues long. From germline, CDR1 is LGHNA and CDR2 YNFKEQ. With V trimmed by 2 bases and J by 6 bases, 9 bases remained unmatched. The CDR3 DNA reads TGTGCCAGCAGCCAAACCGGGGGGGATCTGGGCGAGCAGTACTTC. This gives the protein CASSQTGGDLGEQYF.

This sequence joins TRBV10-3 and TRBJ2-7; the D gene is possibly TRBD1 (6 bases). The germline V and J ends were trimmed by 2 bases and 3 bases, with 11 bases remaining between them. The CDR3 totals 14 residues. Germline-derived CDR1 and CDR2 are ENHRY and SYGVKD. The CDR3 DNA sequence: TGTGCCATCAGTGAGGCAGGGGCCGTCTACGAGCAGTACTTC. Its translation: CAISEAGAVYEQYF.

The gene calls are TRBV2 and TRBJ2-7; no reliable D call. The CDR3 totals 12 residues. V was cut by 6 bases and J by 6 bases, with 12 bases left in between. Germline V gene sequence: CDR1 SNHLY, CDR2 FYNNEI. CDR3 sequence: CASRGTPREQYF. In DNA form, the CDR3 reads TGTGCCAGCAGGGGAACCCCTCGCGAGCAGTACTTC.

This clone was picked up one time. The chain employs TRBV2 and TRBJ2-2; D gene ambiguous. The CDR3 totals 15 residues. Trimming took off 2 bases at V and 1 base at J, with 8 bases between the two ends. Looked up from germline, CDR1 is SNHLY and CDR2 is FYNNEI. The CDR3 here is CASSESRMNTGELFF. DNA of the CDR3: TGTGCCAGCAGTGAAAGTCGGATGAACACCGGGGAGCTGTTTTTT.

CDR3 amino acids: CASSPRDRDSFGYTF. The DNA of the CDR3 is TGTGCCAGCAGCCCCAGGGACAGGGATAGTTTTGGCTACACCTTC. The gene calls are TRBV5-4 and TRBJ1-2; 9 bases agree with TRBD1. With V trimmed by 4 bases and J by 7 bases, 11 bases remained unmatched. Germline assignment: CDR1 SGHNT and CDR2 YYREEE (reference sequence). This CDR3 spans 15 amino acids.

This clone is a singleton in its sample. J is TRBJ2-1 and V is TRBV6-1; D possibly uses TRBD1 or TRBD2 (5 bases each). Germline V gene data show CDR1 as MNHNS and CDR2 as SASEGT. The CDR3 is made up of 14 amino acids. The V gene lost 4 bases and the J gene lost 8 bases, with 15 bases spanning the gap. For the CDR3, the DNA is TGTGCCAGCAGTGGGTCTGCCCGGGACGATGAGCAGTTCTTC. Protein product: CASSGSARDDEQFF.

On this clone itself: A read error may account for a junction end that differs from germline. The chain links TRBV13 to TRBJ2-7; D remains unclear. Germline V lookup: CDR1 PRHDT, CDR2 FYEKMQ (reference sequence). The CDR3 covers 12 residues. This CDR3 is CASNHPGVPLDF. CDR3 nucleotide sequence: TGTGCCAGCAACCACCCTGGGGTACCCCTAGACTTC. The whole variable domain, remainder taken from reference TRBV13 and TRBJ2-7, is AAGVIQSPRHLIKEKRETATLKCYPIPRHDTVYWYQQGPGQDPQFLISFYEKMQSDKGSIPDRFSAQQFSDYHSELNMSSLELGDSALYFCASNHPGVPLDFGPGTRLTVT.

The V call is TRBV13, the J call TRBJ2-5, with 8 bases aligning to TRBD2. The germline V gene has CDR1 PRHDT and CDR2 FYEKMQ (reference sequence). The CDR3 is 13 amino acids. Trimming at V came to 5 bases and at J to 9 bases, leaving 8 bases not matched to a gene. CDR3 in amino acids: CASSKGLVGPQYF. The CDR3 nucleotides are TGTGCCAGCAGCAAGGGACTAGTAGGGCCCCAGTACTTC.

The chain employs TRBV9 and TRBJ2-1; D possibly corresponds to TRBD2 (6 bases). Per the germline V gene, CDR1 is SGDLS and CDR2 is YYNGEE. This CDR3 region has 16 residues. With 4 bases removed from V and 4 bases from J, the gap between germline ends came to 18 bases. CDR3 nucleotide sequence: TGTGCCAGCAGCCCTGCGACGGGGACTTCTTACAATGAGCAGTTCTTC. Amino acid sequence: CASSPATGTSYNEQFF.

The rearrangement uses TRBV6-6 and TRBJ2-1; TRBD2 might be the D (6 bases). Per germline, CDR1 MNHNY and CDR2 SVGAGI (reference sequence). This CDR3 is built from 15 residues. V lost 5 bases, J lost 2 bases, and 13 bases lay in between. The chain's CDR3 is CASSATGLTYNEQFF. In DNA form, the CDR3 reads TGTGCCAGCAGTGCTACGGGACTTACCTACAATGAGCAGTTCTTC.

The J gene is TRBJ1-6, the V gene TRBV19; a weak D match, TRBD1 (6 bases). From germline, CDR1 is LNHDA and CDR2 SQIVND (reference sequence). The CDR3 is 15 amino acids. Trimming stripped 4 bases from V and 5 bases from J, with 12 bases between. CDR3 sequence (DNA): TGTGCCAGTAGTAGGGCAGGGGTGGATAATTCACCCCTCCACTTT. Translating gives CASSRAGVDNSPLHF.

V and J are TRBV7-9 and TRBJ2-3; 7 nucleotides match TRBD1. V lost 10 bases to trimming and J lost 4 bases; unmatched junction nucleotides: 17. The CDR3 is made up of 16 amino acids. Germline loops: CDR1 SEHNR, CDR2 FQNEAQ (reference sequence). CDR3 loop: CATNRRDSFGADTQYF. The DNA for the CDR3 is TGTGCCACCAATCGTCGGGACAGTTTTGGGGCAGATACGCAGTATTTT.

J is TRBJ2-1 and V is TRBV19; D remains ambiguous. The CDR3 loop spans 15 amino acids. Trimming took off 5 bases at V and 2 bases at J, with 13 bases between the two ends. The germline V gene encodes CDR1 LNHDA and CDR2 SQIVND (reference sequence). The CDR3 region is CASSPSESTYNEQFF. The CDR3, as DNA: TGTGCCAGTAGTCCCTCGGAGAGTACCTACAATGAGCAGTTCTTC.

This chain uses TRBV15 with TRBJ1-1; 8 bases fit TRBD1. The CDR3 is 16 residues long. The trim removed 5 bases at V and 10 bases at J, leaving 18 bases unmatched. Germline loops: CDR1 LNHNV, CDR2 YYDKDF (reference sequence). This CDR3 is CATSAAGTGHTMGAFF. The CDR3, as DNA: TGTGCCACCAGCGCAGCCGGGACAGGCCACACTATGGGAGCTTTCTTT.

The chain couples TRBV5-1 to TRBJ1-1, with a possible D match to TRBD1 (5 bases). The CDR3 extends over 14 amino acids. The V end was cut by 0 bases, the J end by 7 bases, with 13 bases between. The germline V gene has CDR1 SGHRS and CDR2 YFSETQ. The CDR3 reads CASSLAPGVLEAFF. DNA for the CDR3: TGCGCCAGCAGCTTGGCCCCGGGGGTGCTTGAAGCTTTCTTT.